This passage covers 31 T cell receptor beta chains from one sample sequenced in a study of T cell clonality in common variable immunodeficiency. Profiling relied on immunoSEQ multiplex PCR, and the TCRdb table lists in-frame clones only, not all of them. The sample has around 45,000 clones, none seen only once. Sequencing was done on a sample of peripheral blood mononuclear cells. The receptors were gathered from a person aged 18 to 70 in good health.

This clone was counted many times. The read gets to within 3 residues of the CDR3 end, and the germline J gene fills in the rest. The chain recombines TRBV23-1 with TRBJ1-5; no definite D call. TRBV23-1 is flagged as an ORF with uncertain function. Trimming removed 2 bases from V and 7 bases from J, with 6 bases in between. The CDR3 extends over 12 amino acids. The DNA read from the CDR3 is TGCGCCAGCAGTCAAGCACAGCAGCCC. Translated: CASSQAQQP. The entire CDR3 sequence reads CASSQAQQPQHF.

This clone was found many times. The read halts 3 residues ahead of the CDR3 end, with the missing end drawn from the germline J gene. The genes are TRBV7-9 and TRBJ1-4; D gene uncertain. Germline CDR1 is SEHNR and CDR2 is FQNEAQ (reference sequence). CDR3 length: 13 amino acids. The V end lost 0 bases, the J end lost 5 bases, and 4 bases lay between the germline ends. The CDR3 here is CASSLARNEKLFF. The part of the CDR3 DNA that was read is TGTGCCAGCAGCTTAGCGCGGAATGAAAAA.

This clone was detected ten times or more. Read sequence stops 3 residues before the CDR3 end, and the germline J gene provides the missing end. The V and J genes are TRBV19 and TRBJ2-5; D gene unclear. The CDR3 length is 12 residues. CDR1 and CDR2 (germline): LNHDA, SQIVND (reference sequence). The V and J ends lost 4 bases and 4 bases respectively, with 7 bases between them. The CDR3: CASSNEGETQYF. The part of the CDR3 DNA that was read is TGTGCCAGTAGTAATGAAGGAGAGACC.

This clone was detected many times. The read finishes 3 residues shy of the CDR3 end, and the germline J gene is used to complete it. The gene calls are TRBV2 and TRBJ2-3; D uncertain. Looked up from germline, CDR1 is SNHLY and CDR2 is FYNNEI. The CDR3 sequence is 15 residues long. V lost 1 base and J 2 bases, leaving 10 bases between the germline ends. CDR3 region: CASSEGSTVTDTQYF. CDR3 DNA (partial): TGTGCCAGCAGTGAAGGGTCTACGGTCACAGATACG.

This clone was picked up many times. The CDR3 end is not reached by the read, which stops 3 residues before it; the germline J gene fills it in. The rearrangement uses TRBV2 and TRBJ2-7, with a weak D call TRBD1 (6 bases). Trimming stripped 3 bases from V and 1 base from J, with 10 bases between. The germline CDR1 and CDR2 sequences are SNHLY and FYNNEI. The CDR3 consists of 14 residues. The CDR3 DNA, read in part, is TGTGCCAGCAGTGAGGGGGCAGGTTCCTACGAG. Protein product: CASSEGAGSYE. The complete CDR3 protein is CASSEGAGSYEQYF.

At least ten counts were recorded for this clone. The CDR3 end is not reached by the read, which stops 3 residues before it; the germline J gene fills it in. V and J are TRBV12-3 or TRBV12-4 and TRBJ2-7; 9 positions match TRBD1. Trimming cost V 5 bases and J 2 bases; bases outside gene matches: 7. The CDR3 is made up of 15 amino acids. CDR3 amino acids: CASSRPGTGTYEQYF. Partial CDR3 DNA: TGTGCCAGCAGTAGACCCGGGACAGGGACCTACGAG.

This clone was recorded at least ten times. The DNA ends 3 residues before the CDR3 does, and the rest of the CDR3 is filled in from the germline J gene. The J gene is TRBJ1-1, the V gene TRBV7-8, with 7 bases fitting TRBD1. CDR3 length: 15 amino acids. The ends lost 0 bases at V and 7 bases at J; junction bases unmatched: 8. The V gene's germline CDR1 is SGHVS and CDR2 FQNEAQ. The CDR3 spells CASSLAYGTVLEAFF. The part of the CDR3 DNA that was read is TGTGCCAGCAGCTTAGCCTATGGGACAGTACTTGAA.

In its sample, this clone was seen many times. CDR3 bases read: TGTGCCAGCAGTGACTCGGGTAGCGGGGGCGGAGATACG. Amino acids: CASSDSGSGGGDT. The full-length CDR3 reads as CASSDSGSGGGDTQYF. V gene TRBV6-4 combines with J gene TRBJ2-3; TRBD2 matches at 9 bases. The sequenced fragment ends 3 residues before the CDR3 boundary, so the rest is inferred from the germline J gene. Germline V gives CDR1 MRHNA, CDR2 SNTAGT. The trim removed 0 bases at V and 5 bases at J, leaving 6 bases unmatched. This CDR3 contains 16 residues.

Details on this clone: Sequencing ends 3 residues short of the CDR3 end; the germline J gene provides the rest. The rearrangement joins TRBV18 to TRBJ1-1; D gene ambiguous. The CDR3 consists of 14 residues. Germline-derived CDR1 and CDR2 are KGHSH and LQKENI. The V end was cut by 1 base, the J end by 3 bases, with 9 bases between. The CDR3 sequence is CASSPLQRDTEAFF. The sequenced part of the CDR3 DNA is TGTGCCAGCTCACCACTCCAGCGGGACACTGAA.

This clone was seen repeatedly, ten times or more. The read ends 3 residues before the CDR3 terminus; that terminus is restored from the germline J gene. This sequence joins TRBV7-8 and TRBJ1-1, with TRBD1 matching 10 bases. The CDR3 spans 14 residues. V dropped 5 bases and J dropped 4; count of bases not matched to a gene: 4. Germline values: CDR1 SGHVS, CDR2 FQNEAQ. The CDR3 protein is CASSRDRGGTEAFF. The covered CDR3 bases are TGTGCCAGCAGCCGGGACAGGGGAGGCACTGAA.

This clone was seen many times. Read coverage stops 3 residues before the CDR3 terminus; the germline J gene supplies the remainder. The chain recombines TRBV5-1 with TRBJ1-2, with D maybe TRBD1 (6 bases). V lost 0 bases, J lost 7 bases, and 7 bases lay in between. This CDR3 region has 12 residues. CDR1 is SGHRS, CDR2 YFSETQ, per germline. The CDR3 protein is CASSLGQVGYTF. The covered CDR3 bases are TGCGCCAGCAGCTTGGGACAGGTTGGC. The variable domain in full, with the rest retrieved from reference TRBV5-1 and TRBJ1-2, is KAGVTQTPRYLIKTRGQQVTLSCSPISGHRSVSWYQQTPGQGLQFLFEYFSETQRNKGNFPGRFSGRQFSNSRSEMNVSTLELGDSALYLCASSLGQVGYTFGSGTRLTVV.

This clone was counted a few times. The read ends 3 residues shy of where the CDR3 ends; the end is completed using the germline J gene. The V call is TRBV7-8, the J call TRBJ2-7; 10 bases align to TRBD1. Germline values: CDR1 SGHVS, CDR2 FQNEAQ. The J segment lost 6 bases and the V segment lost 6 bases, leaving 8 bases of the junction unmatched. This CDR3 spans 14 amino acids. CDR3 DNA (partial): TGTGCCAGCAGGCCTCCGGGACAGGGGAGCGAG. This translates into CASRPPGQGSE. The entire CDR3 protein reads CASRPPGQGSEQYF.

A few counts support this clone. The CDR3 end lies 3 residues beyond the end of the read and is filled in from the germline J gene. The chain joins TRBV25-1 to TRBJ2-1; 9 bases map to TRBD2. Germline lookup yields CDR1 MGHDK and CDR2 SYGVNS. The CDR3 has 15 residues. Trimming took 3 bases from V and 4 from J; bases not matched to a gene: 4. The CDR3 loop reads CASSDPLAGYNEQFF. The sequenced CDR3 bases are TGTGCCAGCAGTGATCCCCTAGCGGGATACAATGAG.

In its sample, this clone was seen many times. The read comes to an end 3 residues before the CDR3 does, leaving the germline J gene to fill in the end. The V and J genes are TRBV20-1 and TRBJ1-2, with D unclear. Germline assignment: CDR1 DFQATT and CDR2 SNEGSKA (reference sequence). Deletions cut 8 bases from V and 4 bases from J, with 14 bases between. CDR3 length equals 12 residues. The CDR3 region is CSPRPAGYGYTF. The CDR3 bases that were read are TGCAGTCCGAGACCGGCGGGCTATGGC.

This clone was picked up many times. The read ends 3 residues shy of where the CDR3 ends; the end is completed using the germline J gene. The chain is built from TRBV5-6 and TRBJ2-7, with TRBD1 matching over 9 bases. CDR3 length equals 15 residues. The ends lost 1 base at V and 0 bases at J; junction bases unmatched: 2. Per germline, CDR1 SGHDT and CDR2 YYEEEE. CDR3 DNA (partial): TGTGCCAGCAGCTTGCGGACAGGGGACTCCTACGAG. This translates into CASSLRTGDSYE. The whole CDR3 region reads CASSLRTGDSYEQYF.

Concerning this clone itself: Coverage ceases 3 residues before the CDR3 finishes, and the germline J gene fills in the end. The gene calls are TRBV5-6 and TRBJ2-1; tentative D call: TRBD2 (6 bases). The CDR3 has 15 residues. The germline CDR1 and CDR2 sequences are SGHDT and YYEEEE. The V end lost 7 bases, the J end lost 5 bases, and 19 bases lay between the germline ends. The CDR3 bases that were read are TGTGCCAGCTCCTTCTTTACGGGGGTAAACAATGAG. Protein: CASSFFTGVNNE. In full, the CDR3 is CASSFFTGVNNEQFF.

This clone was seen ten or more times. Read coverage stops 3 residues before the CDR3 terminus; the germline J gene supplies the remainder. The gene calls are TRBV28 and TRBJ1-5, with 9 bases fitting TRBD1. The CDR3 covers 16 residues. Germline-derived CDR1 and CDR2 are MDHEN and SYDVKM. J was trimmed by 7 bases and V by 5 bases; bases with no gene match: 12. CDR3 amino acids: CASSDPGQGVGQPQHF. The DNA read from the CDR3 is TGTGCCAGCAGTGATCCGGGACAGGGTGTTGGACAGCCC.

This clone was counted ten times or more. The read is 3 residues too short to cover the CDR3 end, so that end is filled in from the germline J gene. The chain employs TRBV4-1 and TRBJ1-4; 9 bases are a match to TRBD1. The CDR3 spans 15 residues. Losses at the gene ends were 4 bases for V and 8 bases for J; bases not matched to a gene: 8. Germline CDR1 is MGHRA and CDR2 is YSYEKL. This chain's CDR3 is CASSLEGQGREKLFF. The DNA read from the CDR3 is TGCGCCAGCAGCCTAGAAGGACAGGGGAGGGAAAAA.

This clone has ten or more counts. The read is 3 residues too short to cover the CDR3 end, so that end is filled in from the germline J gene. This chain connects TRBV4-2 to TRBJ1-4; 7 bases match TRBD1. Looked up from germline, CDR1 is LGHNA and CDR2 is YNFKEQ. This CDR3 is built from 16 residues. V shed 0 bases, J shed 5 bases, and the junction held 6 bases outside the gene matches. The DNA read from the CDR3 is TGTGCCAGCAGCCAAGATAAGGGACAGCTAAATGAAAAA. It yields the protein CASSQDKGQLNEK. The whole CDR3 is CASSQDKGQLNEKLFF.

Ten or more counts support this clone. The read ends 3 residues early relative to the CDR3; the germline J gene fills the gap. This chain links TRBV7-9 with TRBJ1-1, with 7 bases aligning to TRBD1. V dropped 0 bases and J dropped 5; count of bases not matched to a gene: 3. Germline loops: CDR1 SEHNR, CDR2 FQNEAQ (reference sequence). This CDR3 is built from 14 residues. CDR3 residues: CASSLATGLTEAFF. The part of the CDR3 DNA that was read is TGTGCCAGCAGCTTAGCGACAGGGTTGACTGAA.

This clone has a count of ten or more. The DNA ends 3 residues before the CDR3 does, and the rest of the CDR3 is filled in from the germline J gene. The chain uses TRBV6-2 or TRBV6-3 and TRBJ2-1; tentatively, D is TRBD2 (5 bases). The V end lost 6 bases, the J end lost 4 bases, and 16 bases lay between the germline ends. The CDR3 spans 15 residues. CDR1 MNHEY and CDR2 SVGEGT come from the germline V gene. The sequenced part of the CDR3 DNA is TGTGCCAGCAGCCCAAGCGGTGCCTCTTACAATGAG. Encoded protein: CASSPSGASYNE. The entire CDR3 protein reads CASSPSGASYNEQFF.

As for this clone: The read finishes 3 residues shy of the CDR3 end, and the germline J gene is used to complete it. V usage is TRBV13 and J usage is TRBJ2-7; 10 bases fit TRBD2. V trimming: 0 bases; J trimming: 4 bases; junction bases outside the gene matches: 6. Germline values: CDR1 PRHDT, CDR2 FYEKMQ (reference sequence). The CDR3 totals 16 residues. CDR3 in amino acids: CASSLGGTSESYEQYF. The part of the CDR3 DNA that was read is TGTGCCAGCAGCTTAGGGGGGACTAGCGAGTCTTACGAG.

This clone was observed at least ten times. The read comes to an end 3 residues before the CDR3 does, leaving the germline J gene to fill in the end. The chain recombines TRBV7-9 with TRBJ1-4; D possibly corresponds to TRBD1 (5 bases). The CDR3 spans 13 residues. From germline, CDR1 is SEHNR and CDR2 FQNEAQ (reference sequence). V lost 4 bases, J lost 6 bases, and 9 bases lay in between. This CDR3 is CASSSGPDEKLFF. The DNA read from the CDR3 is TGTGCCAGCAGCTCAGGGCCCGATGAAAAA. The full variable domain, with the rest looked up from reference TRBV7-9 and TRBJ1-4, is DTGVSQNPRHKITKRGQNVTFRCDPISEHNRLYWYRQTLGQGPEFLTYFQNEAQLEKSRLLSDRFSAERPKGSFSTLEIQRTEQGDSAMYLCASSSGPDEKLFFGSGTQLSVL.

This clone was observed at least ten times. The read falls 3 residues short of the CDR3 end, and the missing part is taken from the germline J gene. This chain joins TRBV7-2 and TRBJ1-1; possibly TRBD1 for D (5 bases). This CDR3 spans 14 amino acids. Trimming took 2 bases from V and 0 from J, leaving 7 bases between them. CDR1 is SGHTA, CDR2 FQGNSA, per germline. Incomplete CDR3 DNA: TGTGCCAGCAGCTTAAGGGGCATGAACACTGAA. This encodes CASSLRGMNTE. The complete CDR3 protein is CASSLRGMNTEAFF.

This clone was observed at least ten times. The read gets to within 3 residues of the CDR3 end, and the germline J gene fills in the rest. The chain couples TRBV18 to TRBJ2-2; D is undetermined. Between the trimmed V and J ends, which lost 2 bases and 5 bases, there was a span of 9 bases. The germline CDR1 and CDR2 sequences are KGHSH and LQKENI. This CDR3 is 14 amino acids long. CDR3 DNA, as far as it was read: TGTGCCAGCTCACCAAGTAGTACTACCGGGGAG. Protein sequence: CASSPSSTTGE. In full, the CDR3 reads CASSPSSTTGELFF.

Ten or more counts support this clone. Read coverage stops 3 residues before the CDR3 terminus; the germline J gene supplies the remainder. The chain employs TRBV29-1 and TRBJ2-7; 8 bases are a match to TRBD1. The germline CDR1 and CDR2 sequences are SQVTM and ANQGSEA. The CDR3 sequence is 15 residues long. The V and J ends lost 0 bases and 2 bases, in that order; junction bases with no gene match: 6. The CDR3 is CSVEDPDRGPYEQYF. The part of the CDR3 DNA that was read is TGCAGCGTTGAAGATCCCGACAGGGGCCCCTACGAG.

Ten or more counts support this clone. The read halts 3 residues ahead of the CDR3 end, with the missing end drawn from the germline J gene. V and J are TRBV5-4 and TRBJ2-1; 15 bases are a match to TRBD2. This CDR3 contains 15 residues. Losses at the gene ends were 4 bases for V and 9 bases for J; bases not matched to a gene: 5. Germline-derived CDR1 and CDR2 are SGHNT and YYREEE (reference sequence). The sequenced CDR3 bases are TGTGCCAGCAGCCTGGGACTAGCGGGGGGAAGTGAG. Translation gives CASSLGLAGGSE. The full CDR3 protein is CASSLGLAGGSEQFF.

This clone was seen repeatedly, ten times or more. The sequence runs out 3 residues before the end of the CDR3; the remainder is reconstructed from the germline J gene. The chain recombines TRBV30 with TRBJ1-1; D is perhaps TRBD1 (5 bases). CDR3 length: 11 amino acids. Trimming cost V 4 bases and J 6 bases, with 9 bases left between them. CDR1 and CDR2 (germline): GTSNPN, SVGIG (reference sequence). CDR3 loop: CAWKRQPEAFF. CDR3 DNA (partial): TGTGCCTGGAAACGACAGCCTGAA.

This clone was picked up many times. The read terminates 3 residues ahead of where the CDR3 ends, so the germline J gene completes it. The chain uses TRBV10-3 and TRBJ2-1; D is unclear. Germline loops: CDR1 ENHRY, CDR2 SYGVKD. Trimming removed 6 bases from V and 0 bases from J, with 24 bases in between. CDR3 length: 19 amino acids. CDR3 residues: CAISDTKPATRFSYNEQFF. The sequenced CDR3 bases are TGTGCCATCAGCGACACAAAGCCCGCGACCAGATTCTCCTACAATGAG.

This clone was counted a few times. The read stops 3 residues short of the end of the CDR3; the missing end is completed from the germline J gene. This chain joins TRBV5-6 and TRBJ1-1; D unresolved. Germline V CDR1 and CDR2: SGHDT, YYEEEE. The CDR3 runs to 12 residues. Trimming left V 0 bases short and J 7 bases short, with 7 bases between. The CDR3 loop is CASSLGSSEAFF. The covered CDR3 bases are TGTGCCAGCAGCTTGGGGTCCAGTGAA.

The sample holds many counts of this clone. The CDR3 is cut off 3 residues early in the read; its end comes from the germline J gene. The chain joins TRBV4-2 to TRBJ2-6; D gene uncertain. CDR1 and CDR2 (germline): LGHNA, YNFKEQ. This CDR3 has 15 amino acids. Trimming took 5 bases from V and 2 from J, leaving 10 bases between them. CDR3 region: CASSTRPAGANVLTF. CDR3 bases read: TGTGCCAGCAGCACCCGTCCGGCTGGGGCCAACGTC.